The present T cell receptor (beta chain) was sequenced within a study of cytomegalovirus exposure and HLA in healthy donors. Study-level information: As released early, the data held 70 million to 100 million unique TCRs from HLA-typed donors. Study-level findings and limits: A few of the chains that were CMV-associated were confirmed in vitro to be specific for CMV antigens. TCR beta V- and J-gene trimming was later associated with a missense DCLRE1C variant.

Primers: 60 Vbeta forward and 13 Jbeta reverse. Sequenced by immunoSEQ multiplex PCR; TCRdb stores in-frame clones only, minus some. Of some 190,000 clones listed, roughly 87% are singletons. Germline V gene sequence: CDR1 SGHRS, CDR2 YFSETQ. This CDR3 has 16 residues. With V trimmed by 4 bases and J by 1 base, 10 bases remained unmatched. This clone was picked up one time. Antigen unknown. The J gene is TRBJ1-1, the V gene TRBV5-1; 7 bases are a match to TRBD1. Sequences were obtained from PBMCs. The clonotype was recovered from a man in his forties in good health and CMV-seronegative. The CDR3: CASSEGTVGTNTEAFF. The DNA for the CDR3 is TGCGCCAGCAGCGAGGGGACAGTCGGTACGAACACTGAAGCTTTCTTT.